Each of the 22 T cell receptor beta chains below was sequenced from the same sample in a study of cytomegalovirus exposure and HLA in healthy donors. PCR amplification relied on 60 Vbeta primers (plus 13 Jbeta primers). Here immunoSEQ multiplex PCR was the method, and the copy in TCRdb shows in-frame clones only, minus some. Of about 180,000 clones listed, 77% are singletons. The sample was PBMCs. Receptor source: a woman in her sixties in good health and CMV-seropositive.

This chain uses TRBV28 with TRBJ2-7; 7 nucleotides agree with TRBD2. In germline, CDR1 is MDHEN, CDR2 SYDVKM. The CDR3 has 14 amino acids. After removal of 8 bases from V and 4 bases from J, the junction contained 11 bases not matched to a gene. CDR3 amino acids: CASWEGTRRYEQYF. The CDR3 region has the DNA TGTGCCAGCTGGGAGGGGACTCGGCGGTACGAGCAGTACTTC.

This clone was seen more than once but under ten times. This rearrangement joins TRBV15 to TRBJ2-5, with D possibly TRBD2 on 5 matching bases. Germline loops: CDR1 LNHNV, CDR2 YYDKDF (reference sequence). The germline V and J ends were trimmed by 0 bases and 2 bases, with 7 bases remaining between them. The CDR3 consists of 14 residues. The CDR3 protein is CATSRDRDQETQYF. In nucleotides, the CDR3 is TGTGCCACCAGCAGAGATCGGGATCAAGAGACCCAGTACTTC.

The gene calls are TRBV28 and TRBJ1-1; D not certain. The CDR3 loop spans 13 amino acids. Trimming removed 3 bases at V and 1 base at J, with 6 bases between. Germline V CDR1 and CDR2: MDHEN, SYDVKM. CDR3 nucleotide sequence: TGTGCCAGCAGTTTTCGTAAGAACACTGAAGCTTTCTTT. Amino acid sequence: CASSFRKNTEAFF.

The V gene is TRBV28, the J gene TRBJ2-3; D gene uncertain. CDR3 length equals 11 residues. The germline V and J ends were trimmed by 5 bases and 2 bases, with 2 bases remaining between them. Looked up from germline, CDR1 is MDHEN and CDR2 is SYDVKM. This chain's CDR3 is CASSHTDTQYF. The CDR3, as DNA: TGTGCCAGCAGTCACACAGATACGCAGTATTTT. The full variable domain, in which reference TRBV28 and TRBJ2-3 provide the parts outside the CDR3, is DVKVTQSSRYLVKRTGEKVFLECVQDMDHENMFWYRQDPGLGLRLIYFSYDVKMKEKGDIPEGYSVSREKKERFSLILESASTNQTSMYLCASSHTDTQYFGPGTRLTVL.

The chain joins TRBV19 to TRBJ1-4; TRBD1 is a possible D gene (6 bases). The germline gives CDR1 LNHDA, CDR2 SQIVND (reference sequence). V lost 4 bases, J lost 7 bases, and 13 bases lay in between. The CDR3 extends over 14 amino acids. This chain's CDR3 is CASSNTRTAEKLFF. The CDR3, as DNA: TGTGCCAGTAGTAACACCCGGACAGCTGAAAAACTGTTTTTT.

This clone was found once. This chain uses TRBV28 with TRBJ1-4; 8 positions match TRBD1. CDR1 MDHEN and CDR2 SYDVKM come from the germline V gene. J gave up 6 bases and V 4 bases, and 4 bases lay outside the gene matches. CDR3 length equals 14 residues. The CDR3 bases are TGTGCCAGCAGTTATCCGGGACAGGATGAAAAACTGTTTTTT. It translates to CASSYPGQDEKLFF.

This rearrangement joins TRBV5-1 to TRBJ2-7; 9 bases align to TRBD2. J was trimmed by 6 bases and V by 1 base; bases with no gene match: 17. The CDR3 extends over 18 amino acids. CDR1 is SGHRS, CDR2 YFSETQ, per germline. The CDR3: CASSLNIPVGGRVGEQYF. DNA for the CDR3: TGCGCCAGCAGCTTGAACATCCCAGTCGGCGGGAGGGTCGGCGAGCAGTACTTC.

This clone appeared once. The rearrangement joins TRBV10-3 to TRBJ2-5; D not certain. The CDR3 covers 11 residues. Trimming removed 6 bases at V and 5 bases at J, with 7 bases between. Germline V gives CDR1 ENHRY, CDR2 SYGVKD. The CDR3 DNA reads TGTGCCATCAGCAGTACGGAGACCCAGTACTTC. It encodes CAISSTETQYF.

The chain links TRBV15 to TRBJ2-3; D is uncertain. CDR1 and CDR2 from the germline V gene are LNHNV and YYDKDF (reference sequence). This CDR3 comprises 13 residues. V was trimmed by 6 bases and J by 2 bases, leaving 9 bases between them. In nucleotides, the CDR3 is TGTGCCACCAGTGGCTTTTCCACAGATACGCAGTATTTT. As protein: CATSGFSTDTQYF.

The rearrangement uses TRBV5-1 and TRBJ1-6; D ambiguous. V lost 0 bases to trimming and J lost 6 bases, with 7 bases between them. Per germline, CDR1 SGHRS and CDR2 YFSETQ. The CDR3 has 14 residues. The CDR3 spells CASSLATGNSPLHF. The CDR3 DNA sequence: TGCGCCAGCAGCTTGGCCACGGGTAATTCACCCCTCCACTTT.

The CDR3 nucleotides are TGTGCCAGCAGCTCGGGACAGCCGAATATGAACACTGAAGCTTTCTTT. It yields the protein CASSSGQPNMNTEAFF. V is TRBV5-4 and J is TRBJ1-1; TRBD1 aligns across 7 bases. With 3 bases clipped from V and 0 bases from J, the junction kept 8 bases outside the gene matches. Germline V gene data show CDR1 as SGHNT and CDR2 as YYREEE (reference sequence). The CDR3 length is 16 residues.

The genes are TRBV28 and TRBJ1-5, with 8 bases fitting TRBD1. The length of the CDR3 is 16 residues. The V segment lost 3 bases and the J segment 7 bases; nucleotides outside the gene matches: 11. The germline gives CDR1 MDHEN, CDR2 SYDVKM. In DNA, the CDR3 is TGTGCCAGCAGTTTTCAGGGGCAGGGGGCGCAGCAGCCCCAGCATTTT. This codes for CASSFQGQGAQQPQHF.

J is TRBJ1-6 and V is TRBV28; TRBD1 might be the D (5 bases). Looked up from germline, CDR1 is MDHEN and CDR2 is SYDVKM. CDR3 length: 16 residues. Trimming shortened V by 5 bases and J by 4 bases, and 15 bases separated the two germline ends. CDR3 sequence: CASSRQGPGYNSPLHF. The DNA for the CDR3 is TGTGCCAGCAGTCGGCAGGGCCCCGGGTATAATTCACCCCTCCACTTT.

The chain links TRBV7-2 to TRBJ2-3; 15 nucleotides align to TRBD2. This CDR3 spans 17 amino acids. J gave up 3 bases and V 3 bases, and 4 bases lay outside the gene matches. Germline loops: CDR1 SGHTA, CDR2 FQGNSA. CDR3 protein: CASSFRTSGGGTDTQYF. CDR3 DNA sequence: TGTGCCAGCAGCTTCAGGACTAGCGGGGGGGGGACAGATACGCAGTATTTT.

V usage is TRBV15 and J usage is TRBJ2-7; tentatively, D is TRBD1 (6 bases). The germline gives CDR1 LNHNV, CDR2 YYDKDF (reference sequence). The CDR3 runs 18 residues. The germline V and J ends were trimmed by 2 bases and 3 bases, with 23 bases remaining between them. The CDR3 spells CATSRSWDKLPSYYEQYF. The DNA of the CDR3 is TGTGCCACCAGCAGATCTTGGGACAAACTTCCCTCCTACTACGAGCAGTACTTC.

The chain has TRBV28 and TRBJ1-1; 7 nucleotides agree with TRBD1. The CDR3 sequence is 15 residues long. Trimming took 1 base from V and 7 from J; bases not matched to a gene: 9. Looked up from germline, CDR1 is MDHEN and CDR2 is SYDVKM. The CDR3 region has the DNA TGTGCCAGCAGTTTATCGGCAGGGGGTTTAGATGAAGCTTTCTTT. As protein: CASSLSAGGLDEAFF. The full variable domain, in which reference TRBV28 and TRBJ1-1 provide the parts outside the CDR3, is DVKVTQSSRYLVKRTGEKVFLECVQDMDHENMFWYRQDPGLGLRLIYFSYDVKMKEKGDIPEGYSVSREKKERFSLILESASTNQTSMYLCASSLSAGGLDEAFFGQGTRLTVV.

The rearrangement joins TRBV6-5 to TRBJ1-5; D not certain. Germline V gene data show CDR1 as MNHEY and CDR2 as SVGAGI. The CDR3 spans 14 residues. Trimming left V 6 bases short and J 3 bases short, with 12 bases between. CDR3 nucleotides: TGTGCCAGCAGCCCTGGGAGGTTCAATCAGCCCCAGCATTTT. Translation gives CASSPGRFNQPQHF.

The chain employs TRBV28 and TRBJ2-6; 8 bases match TRBD1. Trimming cost V 5 bases and J 2 bases; bases outside gene matches: 2. CDR1 and CDR2 from the germline V gene are MDHEN and SYDVKM. The CDR3 length is 15 residues. The CDR3 protein is CASSAGQAGANVLTF. The CDR3 nucleotides read TGTGCCAGCAGTGCGGGACAGGCTGGGGCCAACGTCCTGACTTTC.

This chain joins TRBV4-3 and TRBJ2-7, with 7 bases lining up with TRBD1. The ends lost 2 bases at V and 0 bases at J; junction bases unmatched: 4. Germline V gene sequence: CDR1 LGHNA, CDR2 YSLEER. This CDR3 spans 15 amino acids. Written as DNA, the CDR3 is TGCGCCAGCAGCCAAAGACAGGGTTCCTCCTACGAGCAGTACTTC. It is translated as CASSQRQGSSYEQYF.

The rearrangement uses TRBV9 and TRBJ1-2; 9 nucleotides agree with TRBD1. CDR1 is SGDLS, CDR2 YYNGEE, per germline. V trimming: 0 bases; J trimming: 5 bases; junction bases outside the gene matches: 2. CDR3 length: 14 residues. CDR3 loop: CASSVEGQGYGYTF. For the CDR3, the DNA is TGTGCCAGCAGCGTAGAGGGACAGGGTTATGGCTACACCTTC.

This chain connects TRBV19 to TRBJ1-2; 8 bases map to TRBD1. The CDR3 covers 14 residues. The J segment lost 6 bases and the V segment lost 6 bases, leaving 9 bases of the junction unmatched. Germline CDR1 LNHDA, CDR2 SQIVND (reference sequence). This CDR3 reads CASRDRGRAHGYTF. The CDR3, as DNA: TGTGCCAGTAGAGACAGGGGTCGAGCACATGGCTACACCTTC.

J is TRBJ2-3 and V is TRBV14; D possibly corresponds to TRBD2 (5 bases). Germline lookup yields CDR1 SGHDN and CDR2 FVKESK. With 1 base removed from V and 8 bases from J, the gap between germline ends came to 13 bases. The CDR3 covers 14 residues. This chain's CDR3 is CASSQAGAGGTQYF. CDR3 bases: TGTGCCAGCAGCCAAGCCGGTGCGGGTGGTACGCAGTATTTT.